The 22 T cell receptor beta chains listed next were all sequenced from one sample in a study of regulatory T cells in long-lasting Graves disease. The TCR beta library used iRepertoire HTBI primers with Arm-PCR amplification of CDR3. TCRdb reprocessed the multiplex PCR reads via MiXCR and lists one record per CDR3 protein. This sample has 350,000 to 450,000 distinct CDR3 sequences, with roughly 25% found just once. The time point: persistent/refractory GD, antithyroid drugs over 5 years with positive TRAb. With RNA extracted from PBMCs as input, the TCR library was made. The source was peripheral blood mononuclear cells (PBMCs), collected when the disease was refractory, from a patient treated with antithyroid drugs. These receptors were collected from a middle-aged woman with Graves disease.

This clonotype showed up many times. The chain is built from TRBV19 and TRBJ1-1; tentatively, D is TRBD1 (5 bases). Per the germline V gene, CDR1 is LNHDA and CDR2 is SQIVND (reference sequence). The CDR3 sequence is 12 residues long. V lost 4 bases to trimming and J lost 5 bases, with 8 bases between them. The CDR3 bases are TGTGCCAGTAGTAACCGGGGGACTGAAGCTTTCTTT. Amino acids: CASSNRGTEAFF.

This clonotype appeared a few times. The chain has TRBV5-5 and TRBJ1-5, with 7 bases matching TRBD1. CDR3 length: 17 amino acids. The V segment lost 0 bases and the J segment 2 bases; nucleotides outside the gene matches: 8. In germline, CDR1 is SGHKS, CDR2 YYEKEE (reference sequence). The CDR3 here is CASSLGQGVWGNQPQHF. CDR3 nucleotides: TGTGCCAGCAGCTTGGGGCAGGGGGTATGGGGCAATCAGCCCCAGCATTTT.

This clonotype was found a few times. The chain uses TRBV4-1 and TRBJ2-5; 14 bases agree with TRBD2. This CDR3 has 17 residues. CDR1 MGHRA and CDR2 YSYEKL come from the germline V gene. V shed 6 bases and J 4 bases; nucleotides not matched to a gene: 10. As DNA, the CDR3 is TGCGCCAGCAGGCGGACTAGCGGGAGGACGATGGGAGAGACCCAGTACTTC. Protein: CASRRTSGRTMGETQYF.

As to this clonotype: This may stem from a read error, because a much larger clone lies one nucleotide away. The V gene is TRBV20-1, the J gene TRBJ1-4; 12 bases match TRBD1. The CDR3 is 14 residues long. The germline V gene encodes CDR1 DFQATT and CDR2 SNEGSKA (reference sequence). The V and J ends lost 3 bases and 7 bases, in that order; junction bases with no gene match: 3. CDR3 loop: CSARGQGASEKLFF. The CDR3 DNA reads TGCAGTGCTAGGGGACAGGGGGCTAGTGAAAAACTGTTTTTT.

This clonotype was counted many times. J is TRBJ2-7 and V is TRBV28, with 12 bases identical to TRBD2. The germline CDR1 and CDR2 sequences are MDHEN and SYDVKM. CDR3 length: 14 amino acids. Unmatched junction bases numbered 5, after V lost 10 bases and J lost 1 base. The DNA of the CDR3 is TGTGCCACCGATGGACTAGCGGGATCCTACGAGCAGTACTTC. Protein: CATDGLAGSYEQYF.

The V and J genes are TRBV4-1 and TRBJ2-5; 12 nucleotides line up with TRBD2. V gave up 1 base and J gave up 5 bases; unmatched junction bases: 8. Germline CDR1 is MGHRA and CDR2 is YSYEKL. This CDR3 has 17 residues. CDR3 nucleotides: TGCGCCAGCAGCCAAGTACTAGCGGGAGGAACCTGGGAGACCCAGTACTTC. Its protein product is CASSQVLAGGTWETQYF.

J is TRBJ2-1 and V is TRBV6-1; TRBD2 matches 11 bases. The CDR3 covers 15 residues. Germline CDR1 is MNHNS and CDR2 is SASEGT. The V and J ends lost 8 bases and 9 bases, in that order; junction bases with no gene match: 12. CDR3 coding DNA: TGTGCCAGCTCCAGGACTAGCGGGTCCGGTCTTGAGCAGTTCTTC. This encodes CASSRTSGSGLEQFF.

This clonotype was observed at least ten times. The V call is TRBV12-3 or TRBV12-4, the J call TRBJ1-5; no reliable D call. This CDR3 is built from 11 residues. The V gene lost 5 bases and the J gene lost 11 bases, with 10 bases spanning the gap. The CDR3 DNA reads TGTGCCAGCAGTCTAGGACGGACCCAGCATTTT. Translated, it gives CASSLGRTQHF.

This clonotype was counted only a few times. The V and J genes are TRBV20-1 and TRBJ1-2; 9 bases are a match to TRBD1. There are 16 residues in the CDR3. CDR1 is DFQATT and CDR2 is SNEGSKA in the germline V gene (reference sequence). The junction had 15 bases not matched to a gene; V was cut back by 5 bases and J by 5 bases. The CDR3 DNA sequence: TGCAGTGCTTTAGGGGGACAGGGTTTCCCCCAATATGGCTACACCTTC. Translating it yields CSALGGQGFPQYGYTF.

The chain links TRBV7-2 to TRBJ2-1, with D uncertain. From germline, CDR1 is SGHTA and CDR2 FQGNSA. The CDR3 contains 14 residues. The V gene lost 5 bases and the J gene lost 8 bases, with 16 bases spanning the gap. Here the CDR3 reads CASSPRTLGDEQFF. As DNA, the CDR3 is TGTGCCAGCAGCCCGAGGACCCTCGGAGATGAGCAGTTCTTC.

This clonotype was found a few times. The CDR3 reads CASSGGHQPGELFF. The CDR3 nucleotides read TGTGCCAGCAGCGGGGGACATCAGCCCGGGGAGCTGTTTTTT. The rearrangement joins TRBV5-4 to TRBJ2-2, with a weak D call TRBD1 (6 bases). This CDR3 has 14 amino acids. V was pared by 4 bases and J by 6 bases, with 13 bases between. Germline CDR1 reads SGHNT; CDR2 reads YYREEE (reference sequence).

This chain connects TRBV2 to TRBJ2-7; D ambiguous. The CDR3 extends over 14 amino acids. Trimming left V 3 bases short and J 0 bases short, with 9 bases between. Germline V gene lookup returns CDR1 SNHLY and CDR2 FYNNEI. In DNA form, the CDR3 reads TGTGCCAGCAGTGAGGAGATGAGCTCCTACGAGCAGTACTTC. Amino acids: CASSEEMSSYEQYF.

This clonotype was seen ten or more times. The rearrangement joins TRBV28 to TRBJ2-7; TRBD1 agrees at 7 bases. The CDR3 runs to 13 residues. CDR1 is MDHEN and CDR2 is SYDVKM in the germline V gene. V dropped 10 bases and J dropped 2; count of bases not matched to a gene: 8. The CDR3 coding sequence is TGTGCCACCGTCCCGGGACAGACCTACGAGCAGTACTTC. Its protein is CATVPGQTYEQYF.

In its sample, this clonotype was seen many times. This sequence joins TRBV6-1 and TRBJ2-2; a weak D match, TRBD1 (6 bases). The CDR3 covers 15 residues. The V and J ends lost 4 bases and 4 bases respectively, with 13 bases between them. The germline V gene has CDR1 MNHNS and CDR2 SASEGT. For the CDR3, the DNA is TGTGCCAGCAGTGCACTCGGGACACTCACCGGGGAGCTGTTTTTT. Protein product: CASSALGTLTGELFF.

The sample holds many counts of this clonotype. This chain connects TRBV28 to TRBJ2-5, with TRBD2 identical over 13 bases. Germline trimming cut 2 bases from V and 5 bases from J; bases unmatched to any gene: 8. The CDR3 runs to 17 residues. Germline V lookup: CDR1 MDHEN, CDR2 SYDVKM. The CDR3 sequence: CASSLNAGLAGRETQYF. CDR3 nucleotide sequence: TGTGCCAGCAGTTTAAACGCGGGACTAGCGGGAAGGGAGACCCAGTACTTC. The full variable domain, with the rest looked up from reference TRBV28 and TRBJ2-5, is DVKVTQSSRYLVKRTGEKVFLECVQDMDHENMFWYRQDPGLGLRLIYFSYDVKMKEKGDIPEGYSVSREKKERFSLILESASTNQTSMYLCASSLNAGLAGRETQYFGPGTRLLVL.

This rearrangement joins TRBV11-2 to TRBJ2-3; TRBD2 might be the D (5 bases). The CDR3 has 16 residues. Germline V gene lookup returns CDR1 SGHAT and CDR2 FQNNGV. V was shortened by 0 bases and J by 2 bases, with 12 bases between the two germline ends. The CDR3 DNA reads TGTGCCAGCAGCTTAGATCCGCCGGGGAACACAGATACGCAGTATTTT. Protein: CASSLDPPGNTDTQYF.

Points on this clonotype: A single base separates this from a much larger clone, so it may be a read error. The chain couples TRBV6-1 to TRBJ2-7; no clear D gene. The CDR3 loop spans 14 amino acids. Germline V gene lookup returns CDR1 MNHNS and CDR2 SASEGT. The ends were cut back, 2 bases at V and 3 bases at J, with 11 bases in the middle. CDR3 nucleotide sequence: TGTGCCAGCAGTGAAAAGGGTAGGGTCTACGAGCAGTACTTC. It yields the protein CASSEKGRVYEQYF.

The table lists this clonotype with many counts. Given a much more abundant clone one base away, this may be a read error. The gene calls are TRBV12-3 or TRBV12-4 and TRBJ1-5, with D unclear. CDR3 length equals 13 residues. V was pared by 6 bases and J by 1 base, with 7 bases between. CDR3 nucleotide sequence: TGTGCCAGCAGGCAAGACAGCAATCAGCCCCAGCATTTT. Translating gives CASRQDSNQPQHF.

The chain links TRBV20-1 to TRBJ2-2; D is undetermined. V lost 0 bases and J 3 bases, leaving 17 bases between the germline ends. This CDR3 contains 17 residues. Germline CDR1 and CDR2: DFQATT and SNEGSKA (reference sequence). In DNA form, the CDR3 reads TGCAGTGCTAGAGAAAGGAGTAGGGCGTTCGACACCGGGGAGCTGTTTTTT. This encodes CSARERSRAFDTGELFF.

The chain combines TRBV28 with TRBJ1-3; perhaps TRBD1 as D (5 bases). Germline CDR1 and CDR2: MDHEN and SYDVKM. CDR3 length: 14 residues. The germline V and J ends were trimmed by 8 bases and 0 bases, with 11 bases remaining between them. CDR3 protein: CASSPGGSGNTIYF. The CDR3 DNA reads as TGTGCCAGCTCTCCGGGGGGCTCTGGAAACACCATATATTTT. Using reference TRBV28 and TRBJ1-3 for the parts outside the CDR3, the full variable domain is DVKVTQSSRYLVKRTGEKVFLECVQDMDHENMFWYRQDPGLGLRLIYFSYDVKMKEKGDIPEGYSVSREKKERFSLILESASTNQTSMYLCASSPGGSGNTIYFGEGSWLTVV.

This sequence joins TRBV9 and TRBJ2-7; D uncertain. The CDR3 totals 15 residues. Looked up from germline, CDR1 is SGDLS and CDR2 is YYNGEE. V was pared by 2 bases and J by 0 bases, with 12 bases between. The CDR3, as DNA: TGTGCCAGCAGCGTGGGTTCCCTCGGCTCCTACGAGCAGTACTTC. This encodes CASSVGSLGSYEQYF.

Comments on this clonotype: A much larger clone differs from this one at a single base, so this may be a read error. This chain connects TRBV6-5 to TRBJ1-4; D not resolved. Looked up from germline, CDR1 is MNHEY and CDR2 is SVGAGI. V lost 1 base and J lost 5, with 14 bases in between. The CDR3 is 16 amino acids. CDR3 amino acids: CASSYYGGNGNEKLFF. CDR3 nucleotides: TGTGCCAGCAGTTACTACGGAGGGAATGGAAATGAAAAACTGTTTTTT.